These 11 T cell receptor beta chains came from one sample sequenced in a study of PD-1 blockade in classical Hodgkin lymphoma. Profiling relied on immunoSEQ multiplex PCR, and the TCRdb table lists in-frame clones only, not all of them. The sample lists 110,000 or so clones, about nine tenths seen once, with around 20% in the top ten. Every patient experienced relapse after autologous stem cell transplantation, and brentuximab vedotin exposure varied. The input for sequencing was peripheral blood mononuclear cells (PBMCs), taken before the second cycle of nivolumab. The receptors shown here come from a human donor with classical Hodgkin lymphoma.

The CDR3, as DNA: TGTGCCAGCAGCCCCGGGGGAGGGATCTATGGCTACACCTTC. It codes for CASSPGGGIYGYTF. The chain carries TRBV14 and TRBJ1-2; a possible D gene is TRBD1 (5 bases). CDR3 length: 14 amino acids. CDR1 is SGHDN and CDR2 is FVKESK in the germline V gene. Trimming stripped 4 bases from V and 4 bases from J, with 13 bases between.

In nucleotides, the CDR3 is TGTGCCAGCAGCGGAGTGGGGGCCGAGCAGTACTTC. This translates into CASSGVGAEQYF. The rearrangement uses TRBV7-9 and TRBJ2-7; tentatively, D is TRBD1 (6 bases). This CDR3 spans 12 amino acids. V was trimmed by 5 bases and J by 6 bases, leaving 11 bases between them. Germline V lookup: CDR1 SEHNR, CDR2 FQNEAQ (reference sequence).

This sequence joins TRBV7-2 and TRBJ2-3; possibly TRBD2 for D (5 bases). Germline-derived CDR1 and CDR2 are SGHTA and FQGNSA. The CDR3 consists of 17 residues. Trimming took 5 bases from V and 3 from J, leaving 21 bases between them. CDR3 in amino acids: CASSPYRGRVITDTQYF. The CDR3 bases are TGTGCCAGCAGCCCCTATCGGGGTCGGGTTATAACAGATACGCAGTATTTT. Filled out from reference TRBV7-2 and TRBJ2-3, the complete variable domain reads GAGVSQSPSNKVTEKGKDVELRCDPISGHTALYWYRQSLGQGLEFLIYFQGNSAPDKSGLPSDRFSAERTGGSVSTLTIQRTQQEDSAVYLCASSPYRGRVITDTQYFGPGTRLTVL.

V gene TRBV5-4 combines with J gene TRBJ2-6, with TRBD1 matching over 8 bases. Looked up from germline, CDR1 is SGHNT and CDR2 is YYREEE (reference sequence). The CDR3 is made up of 19 amino acids. V was clipped by 0 bases and J by 2 bases; unmatched bases: 10. The DNA of the CDR3 is TGTGCCAGCAGCTTGGTTAGGTCAGGGGGCGGTACTGGGGCCAACGTCCTGACTTTC. This translates into CASSLVRSGGGTGANVLTF.

This chain links TRBV2 with TRBJ2-4; 9 nucleotides align to TRBD2. With V trimmed by 1 base and J by 6 bases, 16 bases remained unmatched. CDR3 size: 19 residues. CDR1 SNHLY and CDR2 FYNNEI come from the germline V gene. The CDR3 DNA sequence: TGTGCCAGCAGTGAAGTCGGGGCGGGAGGGGGCGACTTGGGAAACATTCAGTACTTC. This sequence encodes CASSEVGAGGGDLGNIQYF.

The chain joins TRBV6-5 to TRBJ2-7, with unresolved D. Trimming pared 3 bases from V and 4 bases from J, leaving 10 bases between. The CDR3 extends over 13 amino acids. Germline loops: CDR1 MNHEY, CDR2 SVGAGI. CDR3 in DNA: TGTGCCAGCAGTTATGACACCAAATACGAGCAGTACTTC. Residues: CASSYDTKYEQYF.

The chain carries TRBV4-3 and TRBJ2-7; D is unresolved. The CDR3 extends over 15 amino acids. Germline V gene data show CDR1 as LGHNA and CDR2 as YSLEER. Trimming took off 6 bases at V and 3 bases at J, with 18 bases between the two ends. CDR3 sequence reads: CASSATLGADYEQYF. CDR3 in DNA: TGCGCCAGCAGTGCAACATTAGGTGCGGACTACGAGCAGTACTTC.

The chain carries TRBV19 and TRBJ1-1; D is uncertain. The CDR3 consists of 14 residues. Germline loops: CDR1 LNHDA, CDR2 SQIVND (reference sequence). The ends were cut back, 3 bases at V and 0 bases at J, with 8 bases in the middle. The chain's CDR3 is CASSMYSLNTEAFF. CDR3 in DNA: TGTGCCAGTAGTATGTACAGCCTGAACACTGAAGCTTTCTTT.

The chain links TRBV28 to TRBJ2-2, with TRBD1 identical over 9 bases. Looked up from germline, CDR1 is MDHEN and CDR2 is SYDVKM. CDR3 length equals 15 residues. V was pared by 6 bases and J by 6 bases, with 8 bases of the junction left unmatched. The CDR3 DNA sequence: TGTGCCAGCAGCCTCCGGGACAGGGAGGCCGGGGAGCTGTTTTTT. It specifies CASSLRDREAGELFF. The whole variable domain, filled in from reference TRBV28 and TRBJ2-2, reads DVKVTQSSRYLVKRTGEKVFLECVQDMDHENMFWYRQDPGLGLRLIYFSYDVKMKEKGDIPEGYSVSREKKERFSLILESASTNQTSMYLCASSLRDREAGELFFGEGSRLTVL.

This chain connects TRBV9 to TRBJ2-6; 13 nucleotides align to TRBD2. Trimming took 4 bases from V and 0 from J; bases not matched to a gene: 4. This CDR3 is 18 amino acids long. Germline lookup yields CDR1 SGDLS and CDR2 YYNGEE. CDR3 sequence (DNA): TGTGCCAGCAGCACGGGACTAGCGGGATTCTCTGGGGCCAACGTCCTGACTTTC. It specifies CASSTGLAGFSGANVLTF.

V gene TRBV6-5 combines with J gene TRBJ2-5; perhaps D is TRBD1 or TRBD2 (7 bases each). The J call may be mistaken, given a closer DNA end match to TRBJ2-7. The CDR3 sequence is 14 residues long. Germline loops: CDR1 MNHEY, CDR2 SVGAGI. CDR3 coding DNA: TGTGCCAGCAGGGATCAGGGGGGGAACTACGAGCAGTACTTC. This translates into CASRDQGGNYEQYF.